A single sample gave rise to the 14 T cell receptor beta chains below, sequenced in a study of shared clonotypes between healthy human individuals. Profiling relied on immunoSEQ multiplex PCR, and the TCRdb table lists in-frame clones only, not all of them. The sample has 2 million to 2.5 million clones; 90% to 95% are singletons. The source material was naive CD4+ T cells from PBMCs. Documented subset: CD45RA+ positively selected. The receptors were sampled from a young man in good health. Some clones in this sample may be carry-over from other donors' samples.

DNA of the CDR3: TGCGCCAGCAGCCATGGGCAGACTACCCAAATCCATACGCAGTATTTT. Amino acids: CASSHGQTTQIHTQYF. The chain links TRBV4-1 to TRBJ2-3; tentatively, D is TRBD2 (5 bases). Germline V lookup: CDR1 MGHRA, CDR2 YSYEKL. Trimming removed 3 bases from V and 7 bases from J, with 20 bases in between. CDR3 length: 16 amino acids.

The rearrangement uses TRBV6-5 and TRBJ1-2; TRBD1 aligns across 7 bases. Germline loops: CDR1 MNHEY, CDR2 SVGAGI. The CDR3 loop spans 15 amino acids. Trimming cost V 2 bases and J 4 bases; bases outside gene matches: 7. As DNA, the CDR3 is TGTGCCAGCAGTTACAACCCGGGACAGTCCTATGGCTACACCTTC. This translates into CASSYNPGQSYGYTF.

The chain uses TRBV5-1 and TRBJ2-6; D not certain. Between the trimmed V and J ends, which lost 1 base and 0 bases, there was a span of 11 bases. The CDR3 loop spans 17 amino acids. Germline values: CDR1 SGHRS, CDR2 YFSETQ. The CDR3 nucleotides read TGCGCCAGCAGCTTGCTCCCAGTAGACTCTGGGGCCAACGTCCTGACTTTC. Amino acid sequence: CASSLLPVDSGANVLTF.

CDR3 loop: CASSIRTSGRKNEQFF. CDR3 bases: TGTGCCAGCAGCATCCGGACTAGCGGGAGGAAGAATGAGCAGTTCTTC. The chain recombines TRBV5-6 with TRBJ2-1; TRBD2 matches 14 bases. CDR3 length: 16 amino acids. Per germline, CDR1 SGHDT and CDR2 YYEEEE. The ends lost 4 bases at V and 7 bases at J; junction bases unmatched: 7.

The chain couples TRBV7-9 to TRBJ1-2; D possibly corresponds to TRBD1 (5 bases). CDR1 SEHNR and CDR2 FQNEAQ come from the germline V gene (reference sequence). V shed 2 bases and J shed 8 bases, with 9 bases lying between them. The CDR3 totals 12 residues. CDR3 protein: CASSLSGAGYTF. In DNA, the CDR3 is TGTGCCAGCAGCTTAAGTGGGGCCGGCTACACCTTC.

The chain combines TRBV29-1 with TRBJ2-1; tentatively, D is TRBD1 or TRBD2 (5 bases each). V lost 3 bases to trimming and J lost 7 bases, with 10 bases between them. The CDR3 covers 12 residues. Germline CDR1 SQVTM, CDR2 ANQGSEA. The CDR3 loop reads CSVERGANEQFF. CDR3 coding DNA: TGCAGCGTTGAGAGGGGTGCGAATGAGCAGTTCTTC.

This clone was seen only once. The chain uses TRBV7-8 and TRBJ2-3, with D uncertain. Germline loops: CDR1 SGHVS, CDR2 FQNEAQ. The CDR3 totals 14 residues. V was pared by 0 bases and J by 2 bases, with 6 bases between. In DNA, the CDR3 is TGTGCCAGCAGCTTAGCCGGACCCACAGATACGCAGTATTTT. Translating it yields CASSLAGPTDTQYF.

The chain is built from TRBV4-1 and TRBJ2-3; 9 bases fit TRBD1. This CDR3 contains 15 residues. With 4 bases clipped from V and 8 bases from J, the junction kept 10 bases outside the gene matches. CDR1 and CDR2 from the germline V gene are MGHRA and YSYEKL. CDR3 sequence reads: CASSPTGTGSVTQYF. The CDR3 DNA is TGCGCCAGCAGCCCCACCGGGACAGGGAGCGTTACGCAGTATTTT.

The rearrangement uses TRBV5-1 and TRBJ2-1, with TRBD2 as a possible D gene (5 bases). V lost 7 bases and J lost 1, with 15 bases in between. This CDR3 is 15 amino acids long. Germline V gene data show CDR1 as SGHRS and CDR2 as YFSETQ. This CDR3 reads CASSALDLSYNEQFF. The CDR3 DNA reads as TGCGCCAGCTCGGCTTTGGACTTGTCCTACAATGAGCAGTTCTTC.

CDR3 sequence (DNA): TGCGCCAGCAACGCCGGACAGCCCGAAGAGACCCAGTACTTC. Translated, it gives CASNAGQPEETQYF. The V call is TRBV5-1, the J call TRBJ2-5; a weak D match, TRBD1 (6 bases). The CDR3 consists of 14 residues. Germline values: CDR1 SGHRS, CDR2 YFSETQ. Between the trimmed V and J ends, which lost 6 bases and 3 bases, there was a span of 15 bases.

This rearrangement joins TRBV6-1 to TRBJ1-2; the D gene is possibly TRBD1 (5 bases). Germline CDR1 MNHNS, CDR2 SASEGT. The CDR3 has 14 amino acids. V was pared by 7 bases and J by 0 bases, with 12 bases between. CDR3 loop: CASNLRAPNYGYTF. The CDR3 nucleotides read TGTGCCAGCAACCTCAGGGCCCCTAACTATGGCTACACCTTC.

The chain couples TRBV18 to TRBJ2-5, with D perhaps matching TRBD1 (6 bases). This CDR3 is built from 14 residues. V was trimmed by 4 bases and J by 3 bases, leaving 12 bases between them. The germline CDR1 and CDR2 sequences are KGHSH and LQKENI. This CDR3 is CASSLTGTEETQYF. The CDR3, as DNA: TGTGCCAGCTCACTCACAGGGACCGAAGAGACCCAGTACTTC.

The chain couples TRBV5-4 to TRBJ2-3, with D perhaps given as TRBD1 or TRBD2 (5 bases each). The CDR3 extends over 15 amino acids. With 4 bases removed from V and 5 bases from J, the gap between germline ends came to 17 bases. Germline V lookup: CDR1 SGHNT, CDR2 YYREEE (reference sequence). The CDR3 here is CASSRGGSQGDTQYF. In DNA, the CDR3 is TGTGCCAGCAGCCGTGGGGGTAGCCAAGGAGATACGCAGTATTTT.

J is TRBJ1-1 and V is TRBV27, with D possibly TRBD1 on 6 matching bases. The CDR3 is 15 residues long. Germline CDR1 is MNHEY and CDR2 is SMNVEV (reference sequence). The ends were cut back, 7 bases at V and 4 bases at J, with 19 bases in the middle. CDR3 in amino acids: CASTPAGGVGTEAFF. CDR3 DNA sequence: TGTGCCAGCACCCCAGCGGGGGGCGTAGGCACTGAAGCTTTCTTT.